The TCR beta chain under discussion was sequenced for a study of brain T cells in children with intractable seizures (dated by TCRdb to the early 2020s). Notes on the research overall: Resected brain tissue from 50 or so pediatric epilepsy surgery cases was initially screened for immune gene transcripts with a NanoString immunology panel. Of the approximately 12 selected surgery cases, pre-surgery blood was also sequenced for eight, so four had brain tissue only.

The immunoSEQ assay was used to generate TCR beta chain sequences from genomic DNA. The source study handled its data this way. CDR3 sequences that did not begin with the conserved framework cysteine at position 104 were removed manually. To get clonality, the normalized Shannon's Diversity Index was subtracted from one, giving values from 0 (maximal diversity) to 1 (oligoclonal). Chi-squared comparison-of-proportions tests were used to check whether the frequency of the same CDR3 differed between samples, for example brain versus blood. Public clonotypes were identified through searches of immuneACCESS, and similarity to known antiviral clonotypes was evaluated with the VDJdb browser. The immuneACCESS repertoire file appears here via TCRdb, limited to in-frame rearrangements. These files lack a portion of the clones; in checked studies, under half of the deficit traces to unresolved V genes, and the cause of the others is not known. That table furnishes V, J and clone size, whereas the DNA furnished D and trimming. Recorded for this sample are roughly 80,000 clones; 93% of them occurred a single time. Clones ranked in the top ten supply roughly 1.5% of the sample.

As for this clone: Its antigen remains undetermined. No clone much larger than this one lies a single base away; base qualities are absent.

The study at large found these results: The patients' HCMV serostatus was not known, and viral specificity was inferred solely from CDR3 sequence similarity. Because sequencing depth was different between pre-surgery and post-surgery blood, clones absent from the pre-surgery sample may reflect undersampling.

This specimen's time point label, per the study, means: resected brain tissue, or blood drawn just prior to surgery. Surgery cases with the highest brain T cell transcript signatures were selected for TCR beta chain sequencing of brain tissue and, where available, blood. Before surgery, patients had received at least one anti-epileptic drug. The TCR-sequenced patients were children whose drug-resistant epilepsy was caused by tuberous sclerosis complex, focal cortical dysplasia, Rasmussen encephalitis or hemimegalencephaly. The Monarch genomic DNA purification kit was used to extract bulk genomic DNA from unsorted brain tissue and whole blood. This sample comprised peripheral blood, obtained at surgery. This clonotype was obtained from a boy under two years old with tuberous sclerosis and intractable seizures.

This receptor has the CDR3 CASSEYLGTGAYNEQFF. The sequenced DNA: TGTGCCAGCAGTGAATATCTAGGGACAGGGGCCTACAATGAGCAGTTCTTC. The receptor chain draws on TRBV25-1 and TRBJ2-1; 10 bases in the middle match TRBD1. The germline V and J ends show losses of 0 bases and 2 bases respectively, and no gene match explains 4 bases of the junction. From a lookup of the germline V gene, CDR1 and CDR2 are MGHDK and SYGVNS. The CDR3 holds 17 amino acids from the cysteine to the phenylalanine. The entry retains the CDR3 DNA only, 51 bases that are in frame from base 1.